This is a list of T cell receptor beta chains from one sample in a study of T cell repertoires in cytomegalovirus infection. TCRdb fed the reads into MiXCR, producing one record per CDR3 protein. Altogether about 310,000 distinct CDR3 sequences are present, roughly a sixth being singletons, with the ten largest covering around 11%. Specimen: PBMCs. Receptor source: a human donor in good health (CMV status not recorded). Some clones in this sample may be carry-over from other donors' samples. The CDR3 runs from the conserved cysteine through the conserved F or W.

v_call	j_call	cdr3_aa
TRBV11-2	TRBJ2-3	CASSLGLFLGTDTQYF
TRBV6-8	TRBJ1-3	CASSYYSPRLVGNTIYF
TRBV12-3/TRBV12-4	TRBJ2-5	CASSLSASGGAWPQYF
TRBV12-3/TRBV12-4	TRBJ1-5	CASKQGLMSNQPQHF
TRBV7-2	TRBJ1-3	CASSLDGGISGNTIYF
TRBV20-1	TRBJ1-2	CSARDLGGAWGYTF
TRBV15	TRBJ2-2	CATSRGKQLDTGELFF
TRBV20-1	TRBJ1-1	CSASPDTEAFF
TRBV5-4	TRBJ1-2	CASSLREAFPYGYTF
TRBV7-6	TRBJ2-3	CASTPLDTNTDTQYF
TRBV10-3	TRBJ2-3	CAISESTGNTDTQYF
TRBV7-2	TRBJ1-5	CASSLAQGQPQHF
TRBV11-2	TRBJ2-7	CASSLDWGQAHEQYF
TRBV18	TRBJ2-3	CASSPRGGPTDTRYF
TRBV7-2	TRBJ2-7	CASSLARRDRDNEQYF
TRBV2	TRBJ2-5	CASSNRDRGYGETQYF
TRBV10-3	TRBJ1-1	CAIRTGTGNTEAFF
TRBV6-2/TRBV6-3	TRBJ2-1	CASNEGGPNEQFF
TRBV2	TRBJ1-1	CASSRRLGAFF
TRBV20-1	TRBJ2-7	CSARVGRLSYEQYF
TRBV28	TRBJ2-7	CASRTPYEQYF
TRBV7-2	TRBJ2-7	CASSTRQGEQYF
TRBV20-1	TRBJ2-7	CSASLTSGAYEQYF
TRBV9	TRBJ2-7	CASSPRGGGNPYEQYF
TRBV24-1	TRBJ2-1	CATSDRQVTSYNEQFF
TRBV28	TRBJ2-7	CASSLWGATDHEQYF
TRBV11-2	TRBJ1-3	CASSSYDSGNTIYF
TRBV5-1	TRBJ1-1	CASSLQRDRGNEAFF
TRBV20-1	TRBJ1-6	CSARGRGPSSYNSPLHF
TRBV7-2	TRBJ2-3	CASLRDRDADTQYF
TRBV28	TRBJ2-2	CASASLNTGELFF
TRBV7-6	TRBJ2-5	CASSLVGRKQETQYF
TRBV12-3/TRBV12-4	TRBJ2-2	CASRSSAGELFF
TRBV19	TRBJ2-2	CAGPGYGQGLRDTGELFF
TRBV7-2	TRBJ1-4	CASSSRARDRVEKLFF
TRBV7-8	TRBJ2-1	CASSGGGQPGGTGVYNEQFF
TRBV20-1	TRBJ2-5	CSAALPAGSLETQYF
TRBV7-9	TRBJ2-7	CASSGGDYEQYF
TRBV20-1	TRBJ2-7	CSADLFQGVRNEQYF
TRBV18	TRBJ2-7	CASSPVSTFYEQYF
TRBV6-5	TRBJ2-7	CASSYSAGTGSYEQYF
TRBV4-1	TRBJ1-5	CASSRLGVQGGNQPQHF
TRBV4-3	TRBJ1-5	CASSQDGGWQPQHF
TRBV12-3/TRBV12-4	TRBJ1-1	CASSPNRTRVWNTEAFF
TRBV4-3	TRBJ2-3	CASSPQVWGTDTQYF
TRBV7-3	TRBJ2-1	CASSRDSGNYNEQFF
TRBV4-2	TRBJ1-2	CASSQVPRDSTTYGYTF
TRBV7-2	TRBJ1-6	CASNELGSDNSPLHF
TRBV10-2	TRBJ2-7	CASRMGQGTEQYF
TRBV6-2/TRBV6-3	TRBJ1-5	CASRRDPWGNQPQHF
TRBV7-2	TRBJ2-2	CASSAGLAGGTGELFF
TRBV7-9	TRBJ2-7	CASSSGTGNNEQYF
TRBV25-1	TRBJ2-1	CASSASGLAGDYNEQFF
TRBV20-1	TRBJ2-5	CSARPRGQGGIKTQYF
TRBV5-5	TRBJ2-7	CASSRAGGAFYEQYF
TRBV7-2	TRBJ2-1	CASSPMGGLARNEQFF
TRBV20-1	TRBJ2-3	CSASKLAGADTQYF